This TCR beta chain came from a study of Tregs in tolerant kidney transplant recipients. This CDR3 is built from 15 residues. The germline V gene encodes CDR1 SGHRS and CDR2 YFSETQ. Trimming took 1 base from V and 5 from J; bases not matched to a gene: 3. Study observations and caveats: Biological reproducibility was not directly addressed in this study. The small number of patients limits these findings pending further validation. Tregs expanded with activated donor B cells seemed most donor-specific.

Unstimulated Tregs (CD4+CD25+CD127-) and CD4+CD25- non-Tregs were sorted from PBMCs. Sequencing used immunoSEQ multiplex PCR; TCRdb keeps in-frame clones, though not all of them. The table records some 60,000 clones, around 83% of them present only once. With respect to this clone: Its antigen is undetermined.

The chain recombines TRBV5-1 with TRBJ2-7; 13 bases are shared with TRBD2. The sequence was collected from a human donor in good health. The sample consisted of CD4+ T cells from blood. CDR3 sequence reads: CASSLLLAGGNEQYF. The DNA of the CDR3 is TGCGCCAGCAGCTTGTTACTAGCGGGGGGGAACGAGCAGTACTTC.